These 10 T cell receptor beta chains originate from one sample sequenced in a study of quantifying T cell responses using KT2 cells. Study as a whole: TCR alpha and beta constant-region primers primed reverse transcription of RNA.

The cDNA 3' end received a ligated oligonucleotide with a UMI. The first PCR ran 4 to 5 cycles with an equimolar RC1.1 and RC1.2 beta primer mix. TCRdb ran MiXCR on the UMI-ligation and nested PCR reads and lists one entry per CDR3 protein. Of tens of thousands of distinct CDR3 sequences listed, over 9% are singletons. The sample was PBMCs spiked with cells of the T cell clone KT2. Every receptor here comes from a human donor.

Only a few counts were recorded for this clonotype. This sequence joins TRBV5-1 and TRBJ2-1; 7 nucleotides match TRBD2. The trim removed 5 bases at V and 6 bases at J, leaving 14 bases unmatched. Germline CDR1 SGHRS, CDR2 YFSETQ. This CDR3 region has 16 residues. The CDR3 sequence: CASRLAPSGGVNEQFF. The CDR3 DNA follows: TGCGCCAGCAGACTAGCTCCTAGCGGAGGAGTCAATGAGCAGTTCTTC.

The CDR3 here is CASSLNPYEQYF. CDR3 coding DNA: TGTGCCAGCAGTTTAAACCCATACGAGCAGTACTTC. The chain joins TRBV12-3 or TRBV12-4 to TRBJ2-7; D is undetermined. Trimming removed 2 bases at V and 4 bases at J, with 6 bases between. CDR3 length equals 12 residues.

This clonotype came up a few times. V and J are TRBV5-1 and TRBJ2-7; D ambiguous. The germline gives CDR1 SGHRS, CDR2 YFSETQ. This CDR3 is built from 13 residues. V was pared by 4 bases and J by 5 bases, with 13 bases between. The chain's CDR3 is CASSRQPGDEQYF. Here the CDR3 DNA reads TGCGCCAGCAGCCGGCAGCCTGGCGACGAGCAGTACTTC.

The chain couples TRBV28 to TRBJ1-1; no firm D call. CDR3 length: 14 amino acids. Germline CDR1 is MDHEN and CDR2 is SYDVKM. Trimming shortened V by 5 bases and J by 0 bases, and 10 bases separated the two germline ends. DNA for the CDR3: TGTGCCAGCAGTCCCCACCGGGTGAACACTGAAGCTTTCTTT. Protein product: CASSPHRVNTEAFF. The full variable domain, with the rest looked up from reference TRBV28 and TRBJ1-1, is DVKVTQSSRYLVKRTGEKVFLECVQDMDHENMFWYRQDPGLGLRLIYFSYDVKMKEKGDIPEGYSVSREKKERFSLILESASTNQTSMYLCASSPHRVNTEAFFGQGTRLTVV.

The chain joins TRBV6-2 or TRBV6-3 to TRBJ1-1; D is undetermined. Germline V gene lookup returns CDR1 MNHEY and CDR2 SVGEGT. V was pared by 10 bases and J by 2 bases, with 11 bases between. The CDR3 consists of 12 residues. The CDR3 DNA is TGTGCCACCTCCGGTTATAACACTGAAGCTTTCTTT. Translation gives CATSGYNTEAFF.

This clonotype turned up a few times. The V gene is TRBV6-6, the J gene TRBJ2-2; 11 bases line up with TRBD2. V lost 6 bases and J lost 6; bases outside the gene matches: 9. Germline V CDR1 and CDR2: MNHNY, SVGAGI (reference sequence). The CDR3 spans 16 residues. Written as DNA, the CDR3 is TGTGCCAGCAGGGCGCTAGCGGGGGGTTCGGCCGGGGAGCTGTTTTTT. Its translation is CASRALAGGSAGELFF.

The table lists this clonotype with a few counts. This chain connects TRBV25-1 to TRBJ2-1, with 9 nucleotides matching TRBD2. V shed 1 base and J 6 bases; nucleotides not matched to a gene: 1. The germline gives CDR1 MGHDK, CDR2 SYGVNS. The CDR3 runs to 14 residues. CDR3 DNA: TGTGCCAGCAGTGAATGGCGGGGGGGCAATGAGCAGTTCTTC. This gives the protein CASSEWRGGNEQFF.

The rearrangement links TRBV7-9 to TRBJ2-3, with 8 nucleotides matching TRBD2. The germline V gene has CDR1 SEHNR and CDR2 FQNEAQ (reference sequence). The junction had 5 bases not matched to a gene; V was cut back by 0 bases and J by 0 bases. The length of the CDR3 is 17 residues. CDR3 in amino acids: CASSLASGASSTDTQYF. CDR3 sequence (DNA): TGTGCCAGCAGCTTAGCTAGCGGGGCCTCTAGCACAGATACGCAGTATTTT.

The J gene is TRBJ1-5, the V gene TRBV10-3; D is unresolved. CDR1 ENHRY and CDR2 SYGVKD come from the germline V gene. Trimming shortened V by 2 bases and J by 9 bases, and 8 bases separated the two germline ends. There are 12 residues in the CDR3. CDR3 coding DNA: TGTGCCATCAGTGAGGACCCCTGGCCCCAGCATTTT. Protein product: CAISEDPWPQHF.

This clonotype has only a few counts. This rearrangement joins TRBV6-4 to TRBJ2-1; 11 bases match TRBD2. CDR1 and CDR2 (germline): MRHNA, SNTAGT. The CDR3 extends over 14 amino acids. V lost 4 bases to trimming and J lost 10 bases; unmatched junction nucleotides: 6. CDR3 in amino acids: CASSATSGSMEQFF. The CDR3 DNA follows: TGTGCCAGCAGTGCAACTAGCGGGAGTATGGAGCAGTTCTTC.